This passage covers 14 T cell receptor beta chains from one sample sequenced in a study of blood T cell repertoires in COVID-19. This table comes from immunoSEQ multiplex PCR, and its TCRdb copy is limited to in-frame clones, with some not included. The sample holds about 98,000 clones, roughly 80% seen once. Sequences were obtained from peripheral blood. The receptor set was obtained from a woman of 80 years or more with acute or convalescent COVID-19.

This rearrangement joins TRBV5-6 to TRBJ1-5, with 8 bases aligning to TRBD1. This CDR3 region has 17 residues. Trimming cost V 0 bases and J 5 bases; bases outside gene matches: 10. Germline CDR1 reads SGHDT; CDR2 reads YYEEEE. The CDR3 nucleotides are TGTGCCAGCAGCTTGGCCGGGGGACAGGTTCCCCATCAGCCCCAGCATTTT. This sequence encodes CASSLAGGQVPHQPQHF.

The chain employs TRBV6-2 or TRBV6-3 and TRBJ2-5; 14 positions agree with TRBD2. The CDR3 is made up of 16 amino acids. CDR1 and CDR2 (germline): MNHEY, SVGEGT. Trimming removed 6 bases from V and 5 bases from J; junction bases left unmatched: 8. The chain's CDR3 is CASSRRLAGGPETQYF. The CDR3 nucleotides are TGTGCCAGCAGCAGAAGACTAGCGGGGGGGCCGGAGACCCAGTACTTC.

The genes are TRBV24-1 and TRBJ2-1; TRBD1 matches 10 bases. V shed 3 bases, J shed 7 bases, and the junction held 8 bases outside the gene matches. The CDR3 extends over 16 amino acids. Germline V lookup: CDR1 KGHDR, CDR2 SFDVKD. CDR3 loop: CATSDGGQGRGNEQFF. The CDR3 bases are TGTGCCACCAGTGATGGGGGACAGGGGCGGGGAAATGAGCAGTTCTTC.

J is TRBJ1-2 and V is TRBV28; 9 positions match TRBD1. J was trimmed by 8 bases and V by 5 bases; bases with no gene match: 9. The CDR3 contains 14 residues. Germline values: CDR1 MDHEN, CDR2 SYDVKM. As DNA, the CDR3 is TGTGCCAGCAGTATTACGGACAGGGGCGCCGGCTACACCTTC. Translated: CASSITDRGAGYTF.

This clone was observed a single time. The gene calls are TRBV18 and TRBJ2-5; tentative D call: TRBD2 (5 bases). The germline V gene has CDR1 KGHSH and CDR2 LQKENI. Trimming cost V 1 base and J 4 bases, with 13 bases left between them. This CDR3 is built from 15 residues. This CDR3 is CASSPQAGKRETQYF. The CDR3 DNA follows: TGTGCCAGCTCACCACAGGCGGGTAAACGAGAGACCCAGTACTTC.

In DNA, the CDR3 is TGTGCCTGGAGCGGTCGAACAGGGGGGACAGATACGCAGTATTTT. It translates to CAWSGRTGGTDTQYF. V is TRBV30 and J is TRBJ2-3, with 8 bases aligning to TRBD1. This CDR3 is 15 amino acids long. V was pared by 3 bases and J by 3 bases, with 8 bases of the junction left unmatched. Germline V lookup: CDR1 GTSNPN, CDR2 SVGIG (reference sequence).

V usage is TRBV19 and J usage is TRBJ2-3, with D perhaps TRBD1 (6 bases). V lost 5 bases to trimming and J lost 3 bases, with 12 bases between them. Germline V gene lookup returns CDR1 LNHDA and CDR2 SQIVND (reference sequence). The CDR3 is 14 amino acids. The CDR3 coding sequence is TGTGCCAGTAGTTTTTCACAGGGAACAGATACGCAGTATTTT. Translated: CASSFSQGTDTQYF.

This clone was observed a handful of times. V and J are TRBV19 and TRBJ2-7, with a tentative D call TRBD1 (5 bases). The CDR3 contains 13 residues. The germline V and J ends were trimmed by 8 bases and 6 bases, with 17 bases remaining between them. Germline V gene data show CDR1 as LNHDA and CDR2 as SQIVND (reference sequence). Here the CDR3 reads CASPEGALFEQYF. The CDR3 nucleotides read TGTGCCAGTCCTGAAGGGGCTTTATTCGAGCAGTACTTC.

V and J are TRBV5-1 and TRBJ2-3; 7 bases are shared with TRBD1. The CDR3 extends over 15 amino acids. CDR1 SGHRS and CDR2 YFSETQ come from the germline V gene. J lost 2 bases, V lost 5 bases, and 8 bases had no gene match. CDR3: CASRKGDSNTDTQYF. The CDR3 DNA is TGCGCCAGCAGGAAGGGGGACAGTAACACAGATACGCAGTATTTT.

The chain is built from TRBV2 and TRBJ1-4; D is unresolved. V lost 3 bases to trimming and J lost 5 bases, with 13 bases between them. The germline V gene has CDR1 SNHLY and CDR2 FYNNEI. The length of the CDR3 is 15 residues. The CDR3 is CASSDGAGGNEKLFF. The CDR3 DNA reads as TGTGCCAGCAGTGACGGTGCAGGTGGAAATGAAAAACTGTTTTTT.

V usage is TRBV30 and J usage is TRBJ1-4, with 7 bases matching TRBD1. The CDR3 has 14 residues. The V and J ends lost 1 base and 10 bases, in that order; junction bases with no gene match: 9. Looked up from germline, CDR1 is GTSNPN and CDR2 is SVGIG (reference sequence). The CDR3 DNA reads TGTGCCTGGAGTGGGGTGGGACAGTTCAGAAAACTGTTTTTT. This encodes CAWSGVGQFRKLFF.

V and J are TRBV5-1 and TRBJ2-1, with 8 positions matching TRBD2. The CDR3 spans 14 residues. V dropped 0 bases and J dropped 9; count of bases not matched to a gene: 5. Germline V CDR1 and CDR2: SGHRS, YFSETQ. CDR3 nucleotide sequence: TGCGCCAGCAGCTTGGAGGAGCGGGGGTCTGAGCAGTTCTTC. This codes for CASSLEERGSEQFF.

J is TRBJ1-2 and V is TRBV28; 7 bases agree with TRBD1. V lost 1 base to trimming and J lost 0 bases; unmatched junction nucleotides: 8. Germline values: CDR1 MDHEN, CDR2 SYDVKM. This CDR3 is built from 17 residues. In nucleotides, the CDR3 is TGTGCCAGCAGTTTATTTTCAGGGGGGAGATCTAACTATGGCTACACCTTC. Translated, it gives CASSLFSGGRSNYGYTF.

This chain links TRBV21-1 with TRBJ2-7; the table's D gene call, TRBD1, was not cross checked with the DNA. TRBV21-1 has pseudogene status. The CDR3 has 15 amino acids. The CDR3, as DNA: TGTGCCAGCAGCAAGGGCCGAAACGTCCCCTACGAGCAGTACGTC. It translates to CASSKGRNVPYEQYV.